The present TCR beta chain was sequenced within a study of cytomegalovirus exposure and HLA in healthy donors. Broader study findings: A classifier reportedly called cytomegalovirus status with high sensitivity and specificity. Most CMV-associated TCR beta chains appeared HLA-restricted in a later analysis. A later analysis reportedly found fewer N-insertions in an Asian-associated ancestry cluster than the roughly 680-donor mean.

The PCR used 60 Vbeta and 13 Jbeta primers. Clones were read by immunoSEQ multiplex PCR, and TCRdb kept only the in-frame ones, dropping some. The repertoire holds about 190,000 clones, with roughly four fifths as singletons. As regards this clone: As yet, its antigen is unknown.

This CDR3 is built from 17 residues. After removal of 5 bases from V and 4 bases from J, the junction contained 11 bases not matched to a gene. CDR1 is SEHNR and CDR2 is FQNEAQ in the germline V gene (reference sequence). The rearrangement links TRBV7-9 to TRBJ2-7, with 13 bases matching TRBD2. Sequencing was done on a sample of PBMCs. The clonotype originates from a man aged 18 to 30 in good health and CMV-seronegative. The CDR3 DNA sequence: TGTGCCAGCAGCCGTGGACTAGCGGGAGACGCGACGTACGAGCAGTACTTC. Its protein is CASSRGLAGDATYEQYF.